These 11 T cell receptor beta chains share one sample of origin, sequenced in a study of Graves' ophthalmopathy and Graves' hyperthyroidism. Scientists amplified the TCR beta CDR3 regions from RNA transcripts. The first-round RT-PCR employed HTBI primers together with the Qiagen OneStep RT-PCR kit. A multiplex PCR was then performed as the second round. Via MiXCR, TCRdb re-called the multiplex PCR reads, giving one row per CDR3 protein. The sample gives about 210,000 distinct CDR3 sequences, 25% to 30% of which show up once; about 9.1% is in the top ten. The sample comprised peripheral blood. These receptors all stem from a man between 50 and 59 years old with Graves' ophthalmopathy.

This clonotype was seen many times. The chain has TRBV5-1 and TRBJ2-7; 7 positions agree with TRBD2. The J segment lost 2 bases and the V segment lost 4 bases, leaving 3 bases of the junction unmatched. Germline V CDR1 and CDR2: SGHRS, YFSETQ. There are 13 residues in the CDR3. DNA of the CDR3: TGCGCCAGCAGCAGGGGAGGGCCCTACGAGCAGTACTTC. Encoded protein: CASSRGGPYEQYF.

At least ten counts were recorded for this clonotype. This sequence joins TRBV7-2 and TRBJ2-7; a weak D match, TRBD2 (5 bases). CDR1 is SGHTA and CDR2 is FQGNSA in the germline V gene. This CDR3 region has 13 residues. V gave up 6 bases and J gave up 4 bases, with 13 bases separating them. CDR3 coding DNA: TGTGCCAGCAGATTGGACTTATTATACGAGCAGTACTTC. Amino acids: CASRLDLLYEQYF.

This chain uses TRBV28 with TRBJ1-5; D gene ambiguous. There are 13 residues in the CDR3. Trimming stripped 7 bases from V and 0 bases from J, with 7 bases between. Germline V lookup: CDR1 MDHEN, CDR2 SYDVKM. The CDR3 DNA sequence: TGTGCCAGCACCGACTTTAGCAATCAGCCCCAGCATTTT. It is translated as CASTDFSNQPQHF.

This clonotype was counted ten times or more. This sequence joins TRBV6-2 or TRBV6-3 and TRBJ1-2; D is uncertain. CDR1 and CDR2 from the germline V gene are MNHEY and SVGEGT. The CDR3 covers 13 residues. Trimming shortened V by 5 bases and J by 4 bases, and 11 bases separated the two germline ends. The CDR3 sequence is CASSLYEGYGYTF. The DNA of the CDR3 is TGTGCCAGCAGTCTCTACGAAGGCTATGGCTACACCTTC.

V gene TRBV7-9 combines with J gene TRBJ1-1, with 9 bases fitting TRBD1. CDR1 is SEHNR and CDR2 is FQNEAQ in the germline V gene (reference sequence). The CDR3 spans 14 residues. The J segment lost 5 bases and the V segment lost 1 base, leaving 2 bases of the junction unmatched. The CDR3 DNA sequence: TGTGCCAGCAGCTTAGTGGGACAGGGTACTGAAGCTTTCTTT. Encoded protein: CASSLVGQGTEAFF.

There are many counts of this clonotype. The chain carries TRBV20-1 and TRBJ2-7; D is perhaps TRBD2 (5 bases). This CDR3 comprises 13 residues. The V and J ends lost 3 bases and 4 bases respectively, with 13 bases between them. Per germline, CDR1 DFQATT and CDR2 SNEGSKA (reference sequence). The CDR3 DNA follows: TGCAGTGCTAGCGGGGTTTCGGGATACGAGCAGTACTTC. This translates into CSASGVSGYEQYF.

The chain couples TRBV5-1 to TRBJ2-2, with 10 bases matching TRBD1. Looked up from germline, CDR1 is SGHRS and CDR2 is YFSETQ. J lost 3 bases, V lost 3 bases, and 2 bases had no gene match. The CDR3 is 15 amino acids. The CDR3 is CASSWDRGDTGELFF. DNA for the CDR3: TGCGCCAGCAGCTGGGACAGGGGTGACACCGGGGAGCTGTTTTTT.

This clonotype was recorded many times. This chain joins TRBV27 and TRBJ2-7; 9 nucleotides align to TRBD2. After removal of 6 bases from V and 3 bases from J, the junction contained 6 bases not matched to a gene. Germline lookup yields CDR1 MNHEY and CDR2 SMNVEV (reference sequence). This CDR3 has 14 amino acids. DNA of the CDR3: TGTGCCAGCAGCCCTAGCGGGGTCCTCTACGAGCAGTACTTC. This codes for CASSPSGVLYEQYF.

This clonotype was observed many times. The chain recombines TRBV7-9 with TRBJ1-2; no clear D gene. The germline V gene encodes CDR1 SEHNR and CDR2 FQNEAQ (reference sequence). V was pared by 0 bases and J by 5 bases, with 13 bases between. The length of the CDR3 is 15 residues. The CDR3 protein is CASSLAQDGIYGYTF. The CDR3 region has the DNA TGTGCCAGCAGCTTAGCTCAAGACGGAATATATGGCTACACCTTC.

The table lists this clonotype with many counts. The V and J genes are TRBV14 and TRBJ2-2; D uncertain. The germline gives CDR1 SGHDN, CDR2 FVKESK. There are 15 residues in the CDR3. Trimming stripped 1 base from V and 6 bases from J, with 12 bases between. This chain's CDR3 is CASSQVRGAPGELFF. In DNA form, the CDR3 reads TGTGCCAGCAGCCAAGTACGCGGAGCCCCCGGGGAGCTGTTTTTT.

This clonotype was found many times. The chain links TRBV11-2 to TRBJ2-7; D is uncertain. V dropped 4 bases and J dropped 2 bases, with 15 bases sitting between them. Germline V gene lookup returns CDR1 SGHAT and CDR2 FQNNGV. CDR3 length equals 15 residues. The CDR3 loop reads CASSSTAGKTYEQYF. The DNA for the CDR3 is TGTGCCAGCAGCTCAACCGCCGGTAAAACCTACGAGCAGTACTTC.